This T cell receptor (beta chain) was retrieved from a study of radiation and T cells in renal cell carcinoma. Turning to the study itself: Nephrectomy followed 15 Gy stereotactic body radiation by 4 weeks. Points from the study as a whole: Pretreatment tumor biopsies were lacking, so baseline clonotypes are unknown. Top tumor clonotypes rose in blood 2 weeks post-radiation, then contracted.

About this clone: Its antigen is undetermined.

Described time point: baseline pretreatment blood. As for treatment: 15 Gy SBRT to primary tumor, nephrectomy 4 weeks later. Clear cell pathology was present in this patient's renal cell carcinoma. Germline assignment: CDR1 GTSNPN and CDR2 SVGIG (reference sequence). V gave up 3 bases and J gave up 1 base, with 21 bases separating them. This CDR3 has 17 amino acids. Using immunoSEQ multiplex PCR, the repertoire was profiled, and TCRdb retains in-frame clones only, with some absent. Here the sample spans 130,000 or so clones, roughly 90% being singletons. The sample here was blood, taken from a patient whose treatment included radiotherapy and nephrectomy. The source is a woman in her forties or fifties with renal cell carcinoma. This chain joins TRBV30 and TRBJ2-5; D may correspond to TRBD1 or TRBD2 (6 bases each). The CDR3 reads CAWSPRGQWGGQETQYF. DNA for the CDR3: TGTGCCTGGAGCCCAAGGGGACAATGGGGAGGCCAAGAGACCCAGTACTTC.